These T cell receptor beta chains were read from a single sample in a study of shared clonotypes between healthy human individuals. Repertoires were generated with immunoSEQ multiplex PCR, while TCRdb's copy carries only in-frame clones and drops some. The profile covers some 2.3 million clones, with 80% to 95% appearing a single time and approximately 0.4% taken by the ten largest. The sample taken for sequencing was naive CD4+ T cells from PBMCs. These receptors all come from a man between 18 and 35 years old in good health. Some clones in this sample may be carry-over from other donors' samples. The CDR3 runs from the conserved cysteine through the conserved F or W. The order of the fields is D gene, clone size, V gene, J gene, CDR3 protein, CDR3 DNA. The D gene is left open where the match is weak. Clone size appears in some rows only: once, few, many, or a class for an expanded clone.

>NA|NA|TRBV25-1|TRBJ2-7
CASSDSEPPAYEQYF
TGTGCCAGCAGTGATTCTGAACCCCCCGCCTACGAGCAGTACTTC
>NA|NA|TRBV9|TRBJ1-5
CASSVVYRGEQHF
TGTGCCAGCAGCGTAGTATATAGGGGTGAGCAGCATTTT
>NA|NA|TRBV9|TRBJ2-5
CASSVAPRREETQYF
TGTGCCAGCAGCGTAGCTCCCCGCCGGGAAGAGACCCAGTACTTC
>NA|NA|TRBV4-1|TRBJ1-6
CASSQAGVSPLHF
TGCGCCAGCAGCCAAGCGGGTGTTTCACCCCTCCACTTT
>TRBD1|few|TRBV18|TRBJ2-7
CASSRTGSSYEQYF
TGTGCCAGCTCACGGACAGGGAGCTCCTACGAGCAGTACTTC
>NA|NA|TRBV29-1|TRBJ2-5
CSVETDSRRETQYF
TGCAGCGTTGAAACGGACAGCCGAAGAGAGACCCAGTACTTC
>NA|NA|TRBV5-1|TRBJ2-5
CASSLLAGQETQYF
TGCGCCAGCAGCTTGCTGGCAGGCCAAGAGACCCAGTACTTC
>NA|NA|TRBV18|TRBJ2-7
CASSSQGLEQYF
TGTGCCAGCTCTTCACAAGGACTAGAGCAGTACTTC
>TRBD1|NA|TRBV18|TRBJ2-4
CASSPAGQGGYIQYF
TGTGCCAGCTCACCAGCGGGACAGGGGGGATACATTCAGTACTTC
>NA|NA|TRBV5-6|TRBJ1-4
CASSFFATNEKLFF
TGTGCCAGCAGCTTTTTTGCAACTAATGAAAAACTGTTTTTT
>NA|NA|TRBV6-5|TRBJ2-3
CASSFGGRSTDTQYF
TGTGCCAGCAGTTTCGGGGGCAGAAGTACAGATACGCAGTATTTT
>NA|NA|TRBV5-8|TRBJ2-3
CASSDRNTDTQYF
TGTGCCAGCAGCGATAGGAACACAGATACGCAGTATTTT
>TRBD1|NA|TRBV7-2|TRBJ1-6
CASSGTGGPNSPLHF
TGTGCCAGCAGCGGGACAGGCGGCCCTAATTCACCCCTCCACTTT
>NA|NA|TRBV5-6|TRBJ2-3
CASSFQSTQYF
TGTGCCAGCAGCTTCCAAAGCACGCAGTATTTT
>TRBD1|few|TRBV5-1|TRBJ2-7
CASSLQGASYEQYF
TGCGCCAGCAGCTTACAGGGGGCCTCCTACGAGCAGTACTTC
>NA|few|TRBV5-1|TRBJ2-6
CASSPTSGANVLTF
TGCGCCAGCAGCCCCACCTCTGGGGCCAACGTCCTGACTTTC
>NA|NA|TRBV5-1|TRBJ2-5
CASSLAGPTEGTQYF
TGCGCCAGCAGCTTGGCCGGCCCCACGGAAGGGACCCAGTACTTC
>NA|NA|TRBV7-2|TRBJ2-5
CASSPGPMLETQYF
TGTGCCAGCAGCCCCGGGCCCATGCTGGAGACCCAGTACTTC
>NA|NA|TRBV19|TRBJ1-5
CASRDGVGESNQPQHF
TGTGCCAGTAGGGACGGTGTCGGGGAAAGCAATCAGCCCCAGCATTTT
>NA|NA|TRBV7-2|TRBJ2-7
CASSLEWGEQYF
TGTGCCAGCAGCTTAGAATGGGGGGAGCAGTACTTC
>TRBD1|NA|TRBV9|TRBJ1-3
CASSPRNPTSRTGGYTIYF
TGTGCCAGCAGCCCTCGTAACCCAACGTCCAGGACAGGGGGCTATACCATATATTTT
>NA|once|TRBV5-4|TRBJ2-3
CASSLTRNTDTQYF
TGTGCCAGCAGCCTCACGAGGAACACAGATACGCAGTATTTT
>TRBD1|few|TRBV6-1|TRBJ1-5
CASSERGQGVQPQHF
TGTGCCAGCAGTGAAAGGGGGCAGGGAGTCCAGCCCCAGCATTTT
>NA|NA|TRBV27|TRBJ1-1
CASSLRGSDTEAFF
TGTGCCAGCAGTTTAAGAGGGTCGGACACTGAAGCTTTCTTT
>NA|NA|TRBV14|TRBJ2-5
CASLAGPWYQETQYF
TGTGCCAGCCTCGCGGGACCCTGGTACCAAGAGACCCAGTACTTC
>NA|NA|TRBV10-1|TRBJ2-2
CASNRVNGELFF
TGCGCCAGCAACAGGGTTAACGGGGAGCTGTTTTTT